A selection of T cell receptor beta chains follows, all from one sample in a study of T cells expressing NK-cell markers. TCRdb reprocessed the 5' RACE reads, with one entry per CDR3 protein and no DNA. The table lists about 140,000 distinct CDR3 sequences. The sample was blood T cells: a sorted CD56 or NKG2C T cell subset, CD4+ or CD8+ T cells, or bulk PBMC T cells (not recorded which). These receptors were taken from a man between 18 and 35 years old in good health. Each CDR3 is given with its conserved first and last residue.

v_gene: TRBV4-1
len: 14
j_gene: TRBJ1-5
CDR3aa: CASSQDRGRQPQHF

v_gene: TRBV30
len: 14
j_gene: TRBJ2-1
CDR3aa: CAWMSWATYNEQFF

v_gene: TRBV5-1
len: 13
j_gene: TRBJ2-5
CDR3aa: CASSPRGGETQYF

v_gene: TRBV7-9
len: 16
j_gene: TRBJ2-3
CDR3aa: CASSLGTSGSTDTQYF

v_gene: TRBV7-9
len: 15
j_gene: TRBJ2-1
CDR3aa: CASSSTSGIYNEQFF

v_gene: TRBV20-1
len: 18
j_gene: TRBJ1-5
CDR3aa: CSAREGSAGVGGNQPQHF

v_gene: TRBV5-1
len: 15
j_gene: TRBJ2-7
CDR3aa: CASSLLRGPTYEQYF

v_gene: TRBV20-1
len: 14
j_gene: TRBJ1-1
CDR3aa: CSARDLSTNTEAFF

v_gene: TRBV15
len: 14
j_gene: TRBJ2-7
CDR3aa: CATMASGLSYEQYF

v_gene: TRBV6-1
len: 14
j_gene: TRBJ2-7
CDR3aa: CASLWTGSSYEQYF

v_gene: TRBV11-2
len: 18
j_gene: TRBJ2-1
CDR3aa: CASSLRTSGYSSYNEQFF

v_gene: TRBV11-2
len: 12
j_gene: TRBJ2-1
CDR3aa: CASTPFGNEQFF

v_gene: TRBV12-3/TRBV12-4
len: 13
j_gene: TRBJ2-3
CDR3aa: CASSSSLTDTQYF

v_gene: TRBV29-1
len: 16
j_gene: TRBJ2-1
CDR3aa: CSVQPTGGASYNEQFF

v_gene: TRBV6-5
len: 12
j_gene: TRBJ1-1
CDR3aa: CASSYSRGEAFF

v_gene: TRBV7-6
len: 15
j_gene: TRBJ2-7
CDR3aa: CASRPGVTPGPEQYF

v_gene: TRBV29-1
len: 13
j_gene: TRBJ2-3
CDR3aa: CSVQGDWSDTQYF

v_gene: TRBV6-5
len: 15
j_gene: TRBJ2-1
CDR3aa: CASSYLSGGNNEQFF

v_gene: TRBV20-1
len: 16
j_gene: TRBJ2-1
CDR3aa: CSARSLREGSYNEQFF

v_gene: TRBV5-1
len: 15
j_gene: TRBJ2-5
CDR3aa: CASSYGTGGQETQYF

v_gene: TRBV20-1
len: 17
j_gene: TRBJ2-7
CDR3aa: CSAAPLWDSARSYEQYF

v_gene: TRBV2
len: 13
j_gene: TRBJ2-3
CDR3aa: CASEGLVTDTQYF

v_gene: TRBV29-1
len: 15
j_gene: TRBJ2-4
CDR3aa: CSAQSPQGGKNIQYF

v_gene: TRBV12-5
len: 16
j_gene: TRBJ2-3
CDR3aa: CASGLFPGSVTDTQYF

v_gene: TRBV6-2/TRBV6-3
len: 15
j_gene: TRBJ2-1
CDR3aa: CASSYSGGSYHEQFF

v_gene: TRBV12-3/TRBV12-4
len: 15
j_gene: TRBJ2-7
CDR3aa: CASSLGAGVGNEQYF

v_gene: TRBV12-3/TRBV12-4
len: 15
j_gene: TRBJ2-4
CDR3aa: CASSSPRDRGHIQYF

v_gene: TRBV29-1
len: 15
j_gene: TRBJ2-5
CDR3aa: CSVELLAGALETQYF

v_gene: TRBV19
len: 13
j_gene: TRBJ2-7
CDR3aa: CASSFEIAYEQYF

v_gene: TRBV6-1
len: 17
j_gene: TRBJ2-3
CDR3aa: CASSKSGNEEDTDTQYF

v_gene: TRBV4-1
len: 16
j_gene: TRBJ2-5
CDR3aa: CASSQDLPMYQETQYF

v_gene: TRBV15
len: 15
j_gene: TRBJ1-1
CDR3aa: CATSRVGTGNTEAFF

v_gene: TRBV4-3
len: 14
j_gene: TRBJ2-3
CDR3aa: CASSQDPPTDTQYF

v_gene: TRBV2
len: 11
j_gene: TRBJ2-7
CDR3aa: CASRDSYEQYF

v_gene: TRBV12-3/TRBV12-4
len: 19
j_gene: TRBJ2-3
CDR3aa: CASSFPTKGLAESKDTQYF

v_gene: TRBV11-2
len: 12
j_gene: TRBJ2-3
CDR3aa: CATATSGDTQYF

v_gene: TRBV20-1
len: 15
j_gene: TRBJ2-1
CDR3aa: CSAPDHLLSYNEQFF

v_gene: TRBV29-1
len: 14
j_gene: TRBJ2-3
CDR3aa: CSGATGWQTDTQYF

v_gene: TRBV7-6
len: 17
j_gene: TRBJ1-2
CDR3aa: CASSLQPGTAETYGYTF

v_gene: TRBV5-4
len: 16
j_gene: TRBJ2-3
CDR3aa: CASSGPGTENTDTQYF

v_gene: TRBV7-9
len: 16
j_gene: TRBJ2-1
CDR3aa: CASRFPGDSAYNEQFF

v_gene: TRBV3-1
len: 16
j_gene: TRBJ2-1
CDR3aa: CASSQVQGVIRNEQFF

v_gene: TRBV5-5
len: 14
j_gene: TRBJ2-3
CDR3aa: CASSSGHGQDTQYF

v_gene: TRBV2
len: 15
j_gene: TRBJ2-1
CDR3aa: CATKGGSANVDEQFF

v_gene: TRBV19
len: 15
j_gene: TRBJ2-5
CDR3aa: CASSLEDRDQETQYF

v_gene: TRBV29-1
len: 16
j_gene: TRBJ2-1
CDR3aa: CSVEWKLAGAYNEQFF

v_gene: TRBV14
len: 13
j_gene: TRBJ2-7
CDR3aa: CASSTREPYEQYF

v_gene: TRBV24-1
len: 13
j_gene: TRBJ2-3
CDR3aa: CATSVDRADTQYF

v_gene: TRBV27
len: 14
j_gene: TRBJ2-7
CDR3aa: CASSPAGTSYEQYF